This T cell receptor beta chain was identified in a study of blood T cell repertoires in COVID-19. Study-level information: Sources were T cells, B-cell-depleted T cells, or PBMCs; the material itself was cDNA or gDNA.

In the study's own analysis: The authors estimated nucleated cell counts from reference gene primer amplification. Data came from immunoSEQ multiplex PCR; TCRdb stores just in-frame clones and leaves some out. That table gives V, J and clone size, and the DNA gave D and trimming. The sample consists of under 200,000 clones, approximately 79% of them appearing once. The CDR3 covers 16 residues. The germline CDR1 and CDR2 sequences are SGHVS and FQNEAQ. V shed 3 bases, J shed 3 bases, and the junction held 7 bases outside the gene matches. The study recruited people aged about 18 to 89 years across roughly 25 US areas. Donors were grouped by their self-reported clinical history.

The sequence derives from a woman in her 70s in a cohort exposed to, infected with or recovered from COVID-19 (not recorded which). The chain is built from TRBV7-8 and TRBJ2-7; 11 bases fit TRBD2. Sequenced input: PBMCs or T cells enriched from blood (not recorded which). CDR3 nucleotide sequence: TGTGCCAGCAGCTTCACTAGCGGGAGTTCGAGCTACGAGCAGTACTTC. Protein sequence: CASSFTSGSSSYEQYF.